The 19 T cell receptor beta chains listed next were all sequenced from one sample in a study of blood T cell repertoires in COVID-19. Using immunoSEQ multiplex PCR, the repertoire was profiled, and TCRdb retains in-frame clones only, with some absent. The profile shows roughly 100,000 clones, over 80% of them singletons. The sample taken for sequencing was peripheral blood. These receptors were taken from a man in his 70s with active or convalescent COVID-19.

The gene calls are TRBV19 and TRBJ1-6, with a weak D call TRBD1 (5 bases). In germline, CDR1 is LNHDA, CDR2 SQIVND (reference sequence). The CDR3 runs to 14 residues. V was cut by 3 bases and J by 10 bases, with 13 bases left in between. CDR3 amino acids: CASSIQGVTSPLHF. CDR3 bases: TGTGCCAGTAGTATCCAGGGCGTAACGTCACCCCTCCACTTT.

CDR3 loop: CASRLGGSLNEQFF. Here the CDR3 DNA reads TGTGCCAGCAGACTCGGGGGGTCCCTCAATGAGCAGTTCTTC. The rearrangement joins TRBV27 to TRBJ2-1; 7 bases line up with TRBD2. J was trimmed by 6 bases and V by 6 bases; bases with no gene match: 8. CDR1 and CDR2 from the germline V gene are MNHEY and SMNVEV (reference sequence). The CDR3 is 14 residues long.

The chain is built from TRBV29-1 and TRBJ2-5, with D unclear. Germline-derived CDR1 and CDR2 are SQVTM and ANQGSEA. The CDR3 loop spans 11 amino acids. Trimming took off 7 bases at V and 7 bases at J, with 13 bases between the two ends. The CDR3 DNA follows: TGCAGCGCCGCTGCCTCAGGGACCCAGTACTTC. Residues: CSAAASGTQYF. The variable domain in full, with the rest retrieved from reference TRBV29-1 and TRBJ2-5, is SAVISQKPSRDICQRGTSLTIQCQVDSQVTMMFWYRQQPGQSLTLIATANQGSEATYESGFVIDKFPISRPNLTFSTLTVSNMSPEDSSIYLCSAAASGTQYFGPGTRLLVL.

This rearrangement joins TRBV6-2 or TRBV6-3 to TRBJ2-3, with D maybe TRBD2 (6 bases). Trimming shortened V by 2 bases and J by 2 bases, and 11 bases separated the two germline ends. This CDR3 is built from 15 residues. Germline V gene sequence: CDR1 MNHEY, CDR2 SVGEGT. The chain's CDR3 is CASSYGLANTDTQYF. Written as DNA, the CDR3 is TGTGCCAGCAGTTACGGGCTAGCGAACACAGATACGCAGTATTTT.

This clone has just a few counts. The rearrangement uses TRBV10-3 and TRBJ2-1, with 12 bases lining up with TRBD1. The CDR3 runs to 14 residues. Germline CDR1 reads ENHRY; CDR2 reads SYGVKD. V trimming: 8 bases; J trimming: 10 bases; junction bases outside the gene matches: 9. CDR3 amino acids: CAILLGQGAGEQFF. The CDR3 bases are TGTGCCATCTTATTGGGACAGGGGGCTGGCGAGCAGTTCTTC.

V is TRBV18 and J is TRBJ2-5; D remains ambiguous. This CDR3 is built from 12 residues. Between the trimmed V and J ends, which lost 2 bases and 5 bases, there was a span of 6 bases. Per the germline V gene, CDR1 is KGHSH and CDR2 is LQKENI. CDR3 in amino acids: CASSPSRETQYF. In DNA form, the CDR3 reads TGTGCCAGCTCACCATCCCGGGAGACCCAGTACTTC.

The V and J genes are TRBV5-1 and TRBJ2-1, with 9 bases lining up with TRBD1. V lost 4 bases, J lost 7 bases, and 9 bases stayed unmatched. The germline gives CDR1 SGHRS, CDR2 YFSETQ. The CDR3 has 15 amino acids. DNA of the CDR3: TGCGCCAGCAGCCCCCCCGGGACAGGGTGGAATGAGCAGTTCTTC. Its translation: CASSPPGTGWNEQFF.

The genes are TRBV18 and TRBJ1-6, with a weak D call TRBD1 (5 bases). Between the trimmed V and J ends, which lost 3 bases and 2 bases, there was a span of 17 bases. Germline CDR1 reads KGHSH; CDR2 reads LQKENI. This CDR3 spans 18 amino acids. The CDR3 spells CASSPSILQGPYNSPLHF. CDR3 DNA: TGTGCCAGCTCACCGTCCATTCTTCAGGGTCCCTATAATTCACCCCTCCACTTT.

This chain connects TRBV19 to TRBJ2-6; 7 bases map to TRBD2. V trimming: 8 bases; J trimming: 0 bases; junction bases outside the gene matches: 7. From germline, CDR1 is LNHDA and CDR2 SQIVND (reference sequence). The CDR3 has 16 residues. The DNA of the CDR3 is TGTGCCAGTGGGAGGTCGGGGGGCTCTGGGGCCAACGTCCTGACTTTC. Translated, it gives CASGRSGGSGANVLTF.

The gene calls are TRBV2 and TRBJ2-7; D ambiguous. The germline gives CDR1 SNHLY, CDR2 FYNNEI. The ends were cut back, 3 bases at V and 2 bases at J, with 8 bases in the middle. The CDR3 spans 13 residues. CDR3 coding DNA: TGTGCCAGCAGTGAGGCAGGTGCCTACGAGCAGTACTTC. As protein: CASSEAGAYEQYF.

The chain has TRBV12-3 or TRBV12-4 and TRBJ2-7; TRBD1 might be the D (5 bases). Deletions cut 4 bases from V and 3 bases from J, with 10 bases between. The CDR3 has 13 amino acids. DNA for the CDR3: TGTGCCAGCAGTTCGCAGGACATCTACGAGCAGTACTTC. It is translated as CASSSQDIYEQYF.

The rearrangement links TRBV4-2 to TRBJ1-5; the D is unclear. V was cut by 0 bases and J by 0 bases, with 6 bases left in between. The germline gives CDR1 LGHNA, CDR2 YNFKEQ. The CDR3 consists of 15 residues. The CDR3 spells CASSQEGSSNQPQHF. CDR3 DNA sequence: TGTGCCAGCAGCCAAGAAGGGAGTAGCAATCAGCCCCAGCATTTT.

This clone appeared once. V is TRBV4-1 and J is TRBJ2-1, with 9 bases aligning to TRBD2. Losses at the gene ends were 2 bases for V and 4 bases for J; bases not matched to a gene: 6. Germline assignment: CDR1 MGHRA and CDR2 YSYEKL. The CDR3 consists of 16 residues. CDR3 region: CASSQQAGGLYNEQFF. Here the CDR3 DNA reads TGCGCCAGCAGCCAACAAGCGGGGGGCCTATACAATGAGCAGTTCTTC.

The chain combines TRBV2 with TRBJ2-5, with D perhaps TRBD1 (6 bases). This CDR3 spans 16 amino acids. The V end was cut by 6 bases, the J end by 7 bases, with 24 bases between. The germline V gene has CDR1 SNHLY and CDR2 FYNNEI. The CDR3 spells CASSDSVQGRRGTQYF. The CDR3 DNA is TGTGCCAGCAGCGACTCAGTACAGGGCCGCCGCGGGACCCAGTACTTC.

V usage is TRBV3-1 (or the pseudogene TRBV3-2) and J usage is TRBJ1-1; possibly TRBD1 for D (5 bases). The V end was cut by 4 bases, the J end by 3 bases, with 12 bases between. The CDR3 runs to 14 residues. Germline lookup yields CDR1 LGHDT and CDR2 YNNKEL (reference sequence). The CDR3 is CASSLVGGDTEAFF. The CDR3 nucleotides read TGTGCCAGCAGCCTGGTGGGGGGTGACACTGAAGCTTTCTTT.

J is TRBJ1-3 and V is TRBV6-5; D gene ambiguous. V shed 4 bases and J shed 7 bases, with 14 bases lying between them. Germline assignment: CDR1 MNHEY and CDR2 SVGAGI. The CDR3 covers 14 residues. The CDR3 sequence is CASSFGPAGNTIYF. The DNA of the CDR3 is TGTGCCAGCAGTTTCGGGCCGGCGGGGAACACCATATATTTT.

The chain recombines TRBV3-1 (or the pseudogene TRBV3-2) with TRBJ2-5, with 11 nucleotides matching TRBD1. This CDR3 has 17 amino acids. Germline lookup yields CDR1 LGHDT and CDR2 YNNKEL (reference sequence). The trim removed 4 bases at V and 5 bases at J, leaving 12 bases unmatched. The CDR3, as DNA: TGTGCCAGCAGCCGAAGGGTGGGACAGGGGGTCGAGGAGACCCAGTACTTC. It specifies CASSRRVGQGVEETQYF.

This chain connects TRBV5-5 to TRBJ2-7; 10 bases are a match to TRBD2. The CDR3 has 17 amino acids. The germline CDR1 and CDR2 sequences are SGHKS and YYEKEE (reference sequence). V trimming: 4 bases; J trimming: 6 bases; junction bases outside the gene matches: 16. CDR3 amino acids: CASSKLAGPANLREQYF. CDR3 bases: TGTGCCAGCAGCAAACTAGCGGGGCCGGCGAATCTCCGCGAGCAGTACTTC. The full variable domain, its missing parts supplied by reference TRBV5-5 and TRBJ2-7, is DAGVTQSPTHLIKTRGQQVTLRCSPISGHKSVSWYQQVLGQGPQFIFQYYEKEERGRGNFPDRFSARQFPNYSSELNVNALLLGDSALYLCASSKLAGPANLREQYFGPGTRLTVT.

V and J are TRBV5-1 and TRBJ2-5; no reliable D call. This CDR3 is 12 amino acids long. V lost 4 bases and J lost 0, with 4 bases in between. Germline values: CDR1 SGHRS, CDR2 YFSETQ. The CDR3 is CASSQNQETQYF. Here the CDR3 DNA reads TGCGCCAGCAGCCAGAACCAAGAGACCCAGTACTTC.